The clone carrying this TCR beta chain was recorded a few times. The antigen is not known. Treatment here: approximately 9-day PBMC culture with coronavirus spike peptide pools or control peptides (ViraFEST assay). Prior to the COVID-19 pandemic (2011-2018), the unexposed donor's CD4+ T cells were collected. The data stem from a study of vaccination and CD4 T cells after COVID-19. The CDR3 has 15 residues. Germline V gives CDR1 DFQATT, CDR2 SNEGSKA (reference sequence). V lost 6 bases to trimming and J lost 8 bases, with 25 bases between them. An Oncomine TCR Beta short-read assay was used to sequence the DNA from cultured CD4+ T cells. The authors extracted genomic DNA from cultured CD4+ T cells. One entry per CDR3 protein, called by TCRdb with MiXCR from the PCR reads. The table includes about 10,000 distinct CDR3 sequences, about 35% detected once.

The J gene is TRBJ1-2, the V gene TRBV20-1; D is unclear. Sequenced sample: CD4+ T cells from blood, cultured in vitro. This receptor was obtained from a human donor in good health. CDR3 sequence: CSATPADRPIGGYTF. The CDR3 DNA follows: TGCAGTGCGACCCCTGCGGATCGTCCTATAGGAGGCTACACCTTC.